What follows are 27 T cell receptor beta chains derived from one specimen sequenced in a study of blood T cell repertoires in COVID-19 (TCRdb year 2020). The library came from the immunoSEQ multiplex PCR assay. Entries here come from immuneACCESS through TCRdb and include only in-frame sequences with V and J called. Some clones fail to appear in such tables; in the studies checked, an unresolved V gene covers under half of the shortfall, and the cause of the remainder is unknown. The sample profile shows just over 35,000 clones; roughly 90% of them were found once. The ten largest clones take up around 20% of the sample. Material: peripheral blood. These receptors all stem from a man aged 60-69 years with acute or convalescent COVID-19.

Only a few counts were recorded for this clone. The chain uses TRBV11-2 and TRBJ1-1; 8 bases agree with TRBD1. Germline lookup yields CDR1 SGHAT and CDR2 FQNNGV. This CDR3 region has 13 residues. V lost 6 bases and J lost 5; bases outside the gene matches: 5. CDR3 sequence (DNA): TGTGCCAGCAGTTCACAGGGGGTAACTGAAGCTTTCTTT. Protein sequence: CASSSQGVTEAFF.

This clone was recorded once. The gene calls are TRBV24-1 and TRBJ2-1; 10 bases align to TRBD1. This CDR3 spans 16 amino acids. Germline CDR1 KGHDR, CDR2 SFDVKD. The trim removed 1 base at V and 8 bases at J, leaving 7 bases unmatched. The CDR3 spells CATSDLGTGVRDEQFF. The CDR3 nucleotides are TGTGCCACCAGTGATTTAGGGACAGGGGTTCGGGATGAGCAGTTCTTC.

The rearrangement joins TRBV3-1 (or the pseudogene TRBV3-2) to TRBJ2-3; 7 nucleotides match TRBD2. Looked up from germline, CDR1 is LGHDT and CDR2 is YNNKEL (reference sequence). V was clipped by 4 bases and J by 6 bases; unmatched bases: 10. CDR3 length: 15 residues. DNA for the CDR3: TGTGCCAGCAGCCCTTATAGGGGAGGGGCGGATACGCAGTATTTT. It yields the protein CASSPYRGGADTQYF.

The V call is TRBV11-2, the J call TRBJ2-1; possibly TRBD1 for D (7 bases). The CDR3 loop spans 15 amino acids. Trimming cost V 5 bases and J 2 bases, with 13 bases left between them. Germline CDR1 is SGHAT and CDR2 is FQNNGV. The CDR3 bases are TGTGCCAGCAGCGGGGGGACAGCCGCCTACAATGAGCAGTTCTTC. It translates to CASSGGTAAYNEQFF.

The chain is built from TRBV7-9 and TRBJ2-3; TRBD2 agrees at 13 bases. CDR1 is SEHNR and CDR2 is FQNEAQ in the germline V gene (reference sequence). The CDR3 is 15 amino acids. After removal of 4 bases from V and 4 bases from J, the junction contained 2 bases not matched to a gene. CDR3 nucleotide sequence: TGTGCCAGCAGCTATACTAGCGGGAGGGCAGATACGCAGTATTTT. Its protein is CASSYTSGRADTQYF.

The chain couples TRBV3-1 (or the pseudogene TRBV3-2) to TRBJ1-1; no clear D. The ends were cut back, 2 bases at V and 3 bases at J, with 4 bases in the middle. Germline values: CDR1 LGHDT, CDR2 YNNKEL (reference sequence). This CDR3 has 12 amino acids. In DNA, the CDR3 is TGTGCCAGCAGCCAAAGCTACACTGAAGCTTTCTTT. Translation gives CASSQSYTEAFF.

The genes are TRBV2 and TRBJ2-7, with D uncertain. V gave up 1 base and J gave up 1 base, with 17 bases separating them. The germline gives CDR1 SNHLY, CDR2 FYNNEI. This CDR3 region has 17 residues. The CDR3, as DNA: TGTGCCAGCAGTGAAGAGTTCAGGATACCTCCGTCCTACGAGCAGTACTTC. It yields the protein CASSEEFRIPPSYEQYF.

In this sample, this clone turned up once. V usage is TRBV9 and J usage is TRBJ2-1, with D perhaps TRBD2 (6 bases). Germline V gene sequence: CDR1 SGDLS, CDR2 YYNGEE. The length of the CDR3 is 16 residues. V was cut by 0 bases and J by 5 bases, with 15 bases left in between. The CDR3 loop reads CASSVAGLATNNEQFF. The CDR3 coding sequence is TGTGCCAGCAGCGTAGCTGGGCTAGCGACCAACAATGAGCAGTTCTTC.

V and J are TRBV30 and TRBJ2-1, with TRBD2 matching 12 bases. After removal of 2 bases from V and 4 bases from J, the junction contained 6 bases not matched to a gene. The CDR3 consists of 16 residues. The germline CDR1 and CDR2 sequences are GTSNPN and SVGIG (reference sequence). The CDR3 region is CAWSTGLAGGYNEQFF. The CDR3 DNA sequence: TGTGCCTGGAGTACGGGACTAGCGGGCGGGTACAATGAGCAGTTCTTC. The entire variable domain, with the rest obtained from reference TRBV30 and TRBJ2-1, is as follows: SQTIHQWPATLVQPVGSPLSLECTVEGTSNPNLYWYRQAAGRGLQLLFYSVGIGQISSEVPQNLSASRPQDRQFILSSKKLLLSDSGFYLCAWSTGLAGGYNEQFFGPGTRLTVL.

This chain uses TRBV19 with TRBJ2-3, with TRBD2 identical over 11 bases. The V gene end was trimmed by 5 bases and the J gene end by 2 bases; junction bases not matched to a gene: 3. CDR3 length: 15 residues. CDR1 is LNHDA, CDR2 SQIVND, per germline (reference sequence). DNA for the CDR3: TGTGCCAGTAGTTTGACTAGCGGGACCACAGATACGCAGTATTTT. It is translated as CASSLTSGTTDTQYF.

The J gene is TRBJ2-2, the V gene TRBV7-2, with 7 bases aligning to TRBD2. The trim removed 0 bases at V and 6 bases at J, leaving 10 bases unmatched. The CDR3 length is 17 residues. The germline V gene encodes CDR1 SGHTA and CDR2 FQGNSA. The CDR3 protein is CASSLAPGRLKAGELFF. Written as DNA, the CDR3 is TGTGCCAGCAGCTTAGCTCCCGGGAGGTTAAAGGCCGGGGAGCTGTTTTTT. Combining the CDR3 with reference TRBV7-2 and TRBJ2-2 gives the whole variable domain GAGVSQSPSNKVTEKGKDVELRCDPISGHTALYWYRQSLGQGLEFLIYFQGNSAPDKSGLPSDRFSAERTGGSVSTLTIQRTQQEDSAVYLCASSLAPGRLKAGELFFGEGSRLTVL.

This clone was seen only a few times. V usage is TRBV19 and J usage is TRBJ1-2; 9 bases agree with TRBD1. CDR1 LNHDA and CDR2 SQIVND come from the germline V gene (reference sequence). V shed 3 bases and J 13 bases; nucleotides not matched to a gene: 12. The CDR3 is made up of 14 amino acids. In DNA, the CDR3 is TGTGCCAGTAGTATTCATCGACAGGGGGGGACCATCACCTTC. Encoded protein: CASSIHRQGGTITF. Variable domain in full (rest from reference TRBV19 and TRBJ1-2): DGGITQSPKYLFRKEGQNVTLSCEQNLNHDAMYWYRQDPGQGLRLIYYSQIVNDFQKGDIAEGYSVSREKKESFPLTVTSAQKNPTAFYLCASSIHRQGGTITFGSGTRLTVV.

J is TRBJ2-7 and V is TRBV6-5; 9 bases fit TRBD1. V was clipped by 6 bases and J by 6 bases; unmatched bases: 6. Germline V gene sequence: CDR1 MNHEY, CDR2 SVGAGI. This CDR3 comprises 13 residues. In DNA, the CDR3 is TGTGCCAGCAGCTGGACAGGGGTCGGCGAGCAGTACGTC. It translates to CASSWTGVGEQYV.

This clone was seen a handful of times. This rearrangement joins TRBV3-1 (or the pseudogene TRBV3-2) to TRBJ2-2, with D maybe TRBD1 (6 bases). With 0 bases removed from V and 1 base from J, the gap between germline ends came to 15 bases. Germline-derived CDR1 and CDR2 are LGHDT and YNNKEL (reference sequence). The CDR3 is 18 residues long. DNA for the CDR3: TGTGCCAGCAGCCAAGAGACAGGCTGGCGGGTGAACACCGGGGAGCTGTTTTTT. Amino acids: CASSQETGWRVNTGELFF.

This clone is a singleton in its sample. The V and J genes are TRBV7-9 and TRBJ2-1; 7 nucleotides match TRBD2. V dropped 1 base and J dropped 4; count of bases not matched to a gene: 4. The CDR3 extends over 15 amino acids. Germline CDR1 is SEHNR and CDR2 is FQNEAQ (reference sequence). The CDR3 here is CASSLVLAGYNEQFF. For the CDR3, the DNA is TGTGCCAGCAGCTTAGTTTTAGCGGGTTACAATGAGCAGTTCTTC.

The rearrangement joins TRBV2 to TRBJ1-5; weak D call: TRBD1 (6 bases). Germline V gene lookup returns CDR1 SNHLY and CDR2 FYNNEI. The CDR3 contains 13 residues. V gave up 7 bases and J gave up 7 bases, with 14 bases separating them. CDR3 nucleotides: TGTGCCAGCAACGAACAGGGTGGGCAGCCCCAGCATTTT. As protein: CASNEQGGQPQHF.

The chain's CDR3 is CASSETPGLQIYEQYF. In DNA, the CDR3 is TGCGCCAGCAGTGAAACCCCGGGACTGCAAATCTACGAGCAGTACTTC. J is TRBJ2-7 and V is TRBV10-1, with a weak D call TRBD2 (6 bases). CDR1 and CDR2 from the germline V gene are WNHNN and SYGVQD (reference sequence). V was cut by 3 bases and J by 3 bases, with 18 bases left in between. The CDR3 runs 16 residues.

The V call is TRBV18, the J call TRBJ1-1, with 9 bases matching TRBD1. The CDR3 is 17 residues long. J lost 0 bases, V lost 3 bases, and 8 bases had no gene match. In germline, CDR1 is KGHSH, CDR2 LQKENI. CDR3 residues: CASSPRTGGSLNTEAFF. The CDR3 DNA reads TGTGCCAGCTCACCGAGAACAGGGGGCAGTCTGAACACTGAAGCTTTCTTT.

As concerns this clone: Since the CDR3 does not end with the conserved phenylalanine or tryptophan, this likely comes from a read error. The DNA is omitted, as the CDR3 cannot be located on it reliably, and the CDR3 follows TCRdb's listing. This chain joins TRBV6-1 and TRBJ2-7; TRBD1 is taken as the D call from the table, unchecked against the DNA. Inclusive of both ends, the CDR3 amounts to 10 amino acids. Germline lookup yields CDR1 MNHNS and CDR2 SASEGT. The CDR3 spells CASSDRDIRL.

The CDR3 DNA reads TGCGCCAGCAGCTTAGGGACAGTTAATGAAAAACTGTTTTTT. Translation: CASSLGTVNEKLFF. The chain is built from TRBV5-1 and TRBJ1-4; 7 nucleotides match TRBD1. This CDR3 is built from 14 residues. V lost 2 bases, J lost 4 bases, and 2 bases stayed unmatched. CDR1 and CDR2 (germline): SGHRS, YFSETQ. Full variable domain (remainder filled in from reference TRBV5-1 and TRBJ1-4): KAGVTQTPRYLIKTRGQQVTLSCSPISGHRSVSWYQQTPGQGLQFLFEYFSETQRNKGNFPGRFSGRQFSNSRSEMNVSTLELGDSALYLCASSLGTVNEKLFFGSGTQLSVL.

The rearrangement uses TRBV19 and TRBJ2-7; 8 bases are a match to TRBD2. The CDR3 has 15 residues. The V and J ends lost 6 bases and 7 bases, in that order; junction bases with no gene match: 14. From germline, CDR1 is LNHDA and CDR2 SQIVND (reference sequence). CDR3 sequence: CASRPGERERREQYF. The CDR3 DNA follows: TGTGCCAGTAGACCTGGGGAGCGGGAGCGACGTGAGCAGTACTTC. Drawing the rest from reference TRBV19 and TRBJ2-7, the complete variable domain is DGGITQSPKYLFRKEGQNVTLSCEQNLNHDAMYWYRQDPGQGLRLIYYSQIVNDFQKGDIAEGYSVSREKKESFPLTVTSAQKNPTAFYLCASRPGERERREQYFGPGTRLTVT.

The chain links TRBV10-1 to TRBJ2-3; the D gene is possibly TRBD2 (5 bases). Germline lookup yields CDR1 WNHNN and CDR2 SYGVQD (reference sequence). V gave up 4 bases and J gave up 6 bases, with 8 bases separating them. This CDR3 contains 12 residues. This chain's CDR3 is CASSGPGDTQYF. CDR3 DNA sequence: TGCGCCAGCAGTGGCCCGGGGGATACGCAGTATTTT.

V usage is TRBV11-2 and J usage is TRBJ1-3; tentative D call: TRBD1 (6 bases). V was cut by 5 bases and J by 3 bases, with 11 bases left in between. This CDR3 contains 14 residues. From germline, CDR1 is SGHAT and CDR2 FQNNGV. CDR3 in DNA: TGTGCCAGCAGCCTAGGGGGGGTTGGAAACACCATATATTTT. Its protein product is CASSLGGVGNTIYF.

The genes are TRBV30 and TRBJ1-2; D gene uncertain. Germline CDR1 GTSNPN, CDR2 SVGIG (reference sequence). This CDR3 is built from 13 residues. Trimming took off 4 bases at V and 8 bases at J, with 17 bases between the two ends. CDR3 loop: CAWTRRGGGGYTF. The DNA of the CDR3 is TGTGCCTGGACCCGCCGGGGAGGAGGAGGCTACACCTTC.

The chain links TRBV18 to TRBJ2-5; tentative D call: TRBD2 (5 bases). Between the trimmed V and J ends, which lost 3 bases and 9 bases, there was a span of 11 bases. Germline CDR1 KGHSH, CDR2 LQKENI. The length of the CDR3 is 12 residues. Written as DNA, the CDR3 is TGTGCCAGCTCACCCCGGGGTGAGGCCCAGTACTTC. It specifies CASSPRGEAQYF.

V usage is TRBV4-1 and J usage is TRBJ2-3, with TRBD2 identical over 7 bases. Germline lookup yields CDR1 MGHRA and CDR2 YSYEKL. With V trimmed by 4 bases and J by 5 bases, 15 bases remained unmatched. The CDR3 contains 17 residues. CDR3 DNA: TGCGCCAGCAGCCGATCCGCGAGCGGGGCGAGCGGAGATACGCAGTATTTT. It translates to CASSRSASGASGDTQYF.

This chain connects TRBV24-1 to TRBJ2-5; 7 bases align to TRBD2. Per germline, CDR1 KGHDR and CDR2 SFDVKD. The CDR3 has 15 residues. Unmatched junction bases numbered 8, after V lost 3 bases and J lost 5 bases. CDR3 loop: CATSDTRTSGETQYF. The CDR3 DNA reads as TGTGCCACCAGTGATACCCGGACTAGTGGGGAGACCCAGTACTTC.